This is a list of T cell receptor beta chains from one sample in a study of beta chain features in type 1 diabetes. Assay used: immunoSEQ multiplex PCR; TCRdb lists only in-frame clones, some missing. The table includes about 340,000 clones, roughly 12% detected once. What was sequenced was naive CD4+ T cells from blood. The source is a woman younger than 30 with type 1 diabetes. Each CDR3 is given with its conserved first and last residue. D genes are given only for firm matches. Size is stated for part of the rows, as once, few or many counts, or as a class when the clone is expanded.

TRBD2,-,TRBJ2-5,TRBV30,TGTGCCTGGACCCCCGGGGCTAGCGGGTCAGTCCCAGAGACCCAGTACTTC,CAWTPGASGSVPETQYF
-,few,TRBJ2-1,TRBV10-3,TGTGCCATCAAGGGCGGGTTATCCTACAATGAGCAGTTCTTC,CAIKGGLSYNEQFF
TRBD2,-,TRBJ2-1,TRBV27,TGTGCCAGCAGTTTATTCCGGACTAGCAGGGATGAGCAGTTCTTC,CASSLFRTSRDEQFF
-,few,TRBJ1-3,TRBV4-3,TGCGCCAGCAGCCAAGAGGGCAGTCTCTCTGGAAACACCATATATTTT,CASSQEGSLSGNTIYF
TRBD2,-,TRBJ2-2,TRBV11-3,TGTGCCAGCAGCTTTGGAGCGGGAATTACCGGGGAGCTGTTTTTT,CASSFGAGITGELFF
-,-,TRBJ2-5,TRBV5-5,TGTGCCAGCAGGCCCCCCGGGGTGGGAGAGACCCAGTACTTC,CASRPPGVGETQYF
-,-,TRBJ2-1,TRBV5-1,TGCGCCAGCAGCTTGGCCGGGGACACTACCTACAATGAGCAGTTCTTC,CASSLAGDTTYNEQFF
TRBD1,few,TRBJ1-2,TRBV5-4,TGTGCCAGCAGCTCGGCCATGGGACAGGGAAACTATGGCTACACCTTC,CASSSAMGQGNYGYTF
TRBD1,-,TRBJ1-1,TRBV4-2,TGTGCCAGCAGCCAAAGGGGACAGATGAACACTGAAGCTTTCTTT,CASSQRGQMNTEAFF
-,few,TRBJ2-1,TRBV7-2,TGTGCCAGCAGCTTAGACCCCACGGGACTCCTTAGTGAGCAGTTCTTC,CASSLDPTGLLSEQFF
TRBD2,-,TRBJ2-1,TRBV5-4,TGTGCCAGCAGGGCCCTTAGCGGGAGAAGGAATGAGCAGTTCTTC,CASRALSGRRNEQFF
TRBD2,few,TRBJ2-5,TRBV2,TGTGCCAGCACTAGACGGGGGGGGCCTCAAGAGACCCAGTACTTC,CASTRRGGPQETQYF
-,-,TRBJ1-2,TRBV28,TGTGCCAGCAGTTTAACTACATTCCCGCTCTATGGCTACACCTTC,CASSLTTFPLYGYTF
-,-,TRBJ2-2,TRBV5-4,TGTGCCAGCAGCAACAGGGATTTTATACTAGCGCAGACCGGGGAGCTGTTTTTT,CASSNRDFILAQTGELFF
TRBD1,-,TRBJ2-5,TRBV5-6,TGTGCCAGCAGCTTGGGGACAGGGGTTTTCCAAGAGACCCAGTACTTC,CASSLGTGVFQETQYF
-,few,TRBJ2-7,TRBV28,TGTGCCAGCAGTTCAACGCCTAGGCCCGAGCAGTACTTC,CASSSTPRPEQYF
-,few,TRBJ1-1,TRBV7-2,TGTGCCAGCAGCTTAGAGAGGAACACTGAAGCTTTCTTT,CASSLERNTEAFF
-,few,TRBJ2-3,TRBV18,TGTGCCACCTCCCCCTCTCAGAAAGATACGCAGTATTTT,CATSPSQKDTQYF
TRBD2,few,TRBJ2-1,TRBV27,TGTGCCAGCCGTCTAGCGGGAGGGGTTGAGCAGTTCTTC,CASRLAGGVEQFF
TRBD1,few,TRBJ1-5,TRBV28,TGTGCCAGCAGTTTATTGACAGGGGCTAATCAGCCCCAGCATTTT,CASSLLTGANQPQHF
TRBD2,-,TRBJ2-3,TRBV15,TGTGCCACCAGCAGAGGGACTAGCGTACGCACAGATACGCAGTATTTT,CATSRGTSVRTDTQYF
-,-,TRBJ2-1,TRBV5-6,TGTGCCAGCAGCTTAGGTCTAGGTCCCTACAATGAGCAGTTCTTC,CASSLGLGPYNEQFF
-,-,TRBJ1-5,TRBV13,TGTGCCAGCAGCCGACTTGGGGCTAATCAGCCCCAGCATTTT,CASSRLGANQPQHF
-,-,TRBJ2-4,TRBV19,TGTGCCAGTAGTATAGATCGTCAGCGGCCCAGACAGTACTTC,CASSIDRQRPRQYF
TRBD2,-,TRBJ2-1,TRBV18,TGTGCCAGCTCACCACGGATTAGCGGGAGTTCCTACAATGAGCAGTTCTTC,CASSPRISGSSYNEQFF
TRBD1,-,TRBJ2-2,TRBV11-2,TGTGCCAGCAGCAGACAGGGGGCTCGGAACACCGGGGAGCTGTTTTTT,CASSRQGARNTGELFF
TRBD2,-,TRBJ2-1,TRBV29-1,TGCAGCGTTGTACGGGGGGGCGACTCCTACAATGAGCAGTTCTTC,CSVVRGGDSYNEQFF
-,-,TRBJ2-2,TRBV19,TGTGCCAGTAGTACTCTAAGCACCGGGGAGCTGTTTTTT,CASSTLSTGELFF
TRBD1,many,TRBJ2-1,TRBV29-1,TGCAGCGTTGAAGATCGAGGACAGGGACTTGAGCAGTTCTTC,CSVEDRGQGLEQFF
TRBD1,-,TRBJ2-5,TRBV28,TGTGCCAGCACCAGGACAGGGGGCCAAGAGACCCAGTACTTC,CASTRTGGQETQYF